This passage covers 26 T cell receptor beta chains from one sample sequenced in a study of T-cell reconstitution after alpha-beta-depleted transplantation in children (dated by TCRdb to 2016 to 2017). In light of the paper, this sample's treatment or condition label describes: allogeneic hematopoietic cell transplantation with graft depleted of TCRalphabeta T cells and CD19 B cells. Library preparation employed PCR. The run used an Illumina HiSeq 2500. TCR libraries were prepared with molecular barcoding, using unique molecular identifiers to normalize TCRbeta repertoire quantification. TCRdb ran its own pipeline on the public reads, namely fastp trimming at Q25 and MiXCR clone calling, and kept in-frame beta chains. Every distinct CDR3 protein forms one entry, paired with its most common genes and DNA. The sample table lists 540,000 or so distinct CDR3 sequences, roughly 23% of them with a count of one. Of the sample, less than 15% is held by the ten largest clones.

Sequenced material: PBMCs, mostly from graft donor cells, taken 360 days after TCRalphabeta/CD19-depleted stem cell transplant. Receptors were obtained from a boy under two years old who had a stem cell transplant for acute myeloid leukemia, so the T cells may come from the graft donor.

J is TRBJ2-1 and V is TRBV15, with D possibly TRBD2 on 5 matching bases. This CDR3 spans 17 amino acids. From germline, CDR1 is LNHNV and CDR2 YYDKDF (reference sequence). Trimming took off 1 base at V and 4 bases at J, with 17 bases between the two ends. CDR3 DNA sequence: TGTGCCACCAGCAGAGGAGGGCTAGGCCCGGGATACAATGAGCAGTTCTTC. Amino acid sequence: CATSRGGLGPGYNEQFF.

The genes are TRBV12-3 or TRBV12-4 and TRBJ1-5; TRBD1 matches at 7 bases. V shed 5 bases and J 7 bases; nucleotides not matched to a gene: 11. This CDR3 is 15 amino acids long. The CDR3 DNA follows: TGTGCCAGCAGTGGAGACAGGGTTCGCTCCCAGCCCCAGCATTTT. Translated, it gives CASSGDRVRSQPQHF.

The V and J genes are TRBV7-2 and TRBJ1-3; the D is unclear. Trimming removed 2 bases at V and 2 bases at J, with 10 bases between. The CDR3 totals 15 residues. Germline V CDR1 and CDR2: SGHTA, FQGNSA. In nucleotides, the CDR3 is TGTGCCAGCAGCTTACGCGGGTCGCCTGGAAACACCATATATTTT. This codes for CASSLRGSPGNTIYF.

This clonotype was seen repeatedly, ten times or more. The chain links TRBV7-2 to TRBJ2-7; D gene uncertain. The V end was cut by 0 bases, the J end by 2 bases, with 8 bases between. The CDR3 extends over 14 amino acids. Per germline, CDR1 SGHTA and CDR2 FQGNSA. The chain's CDR3 is CASSLAVETYEQYF. The CDR3, as DNA: TGTGCCAGCAGCTTAGCTGTCGAGACCTACGAGCAGTACTTC.

This clonotype was found a few times. The rearrangement joins TRBV20-1 to TRBJ2-2; the match to TRBD2 covers 8 bases. CDR3 length: 14 residues. Trimming at V came to 6 bases and at J to 5 bases, leaving 8 bases not matched to a gene. Looked up from germline, CDR1 is DFQATT and CDR2 is SNEGSKA (reference sequence). CDR3 amino acids: CSAGRGGRTGELFF. The CDR3 nucleotides read TGCAGTGCCGGGAGGGGGGGCCGAACCGGGGAGCTGTTTTTT.

This chain joins TRBV6-1 and TRBJ2-2; D remains unclear. Per germline, CDR1 MNHNS and CDR2 SASEGT. The CDR3 is 13 residues long. V lost 6 bases and J 5 bases, leaving 10 bases between the germline ends. The CDR3 loop reads CASSPIRTGELFF. The CDR3 DNA sequence: TGTGCCAGCAGCCCGATTCGGACCGGGGAGCTGTTTTTT.

The V gene is TRBV9, the J gene TRBJ2-1, with 9 bases aligning to TRBD2. This CDR3 contains 15 residues. J was trimmed by 1 base and V by 6 bases; bases with no gene match: 5. Per the germline V gene, CDR1 is SGDLS and CDR2 is YYNGEE. The CDR3 DNA sequence: TGTGCCAGCAATTTAGCGGGGGCGTCCTACAATGAGCAGTTCTTC. This sequence encodes CASNLAGASYNEQFF.

The rearrangement uses TRBV4-3 and TRBJ2-3; D possibly corresponds to TRBD2 (5 bases). The germline V gene has CDR1 LGHNA and CDR2 YSLEER. Deletions cut 4 bases from V and 4 bases from J, with 27 bases between. CDR3 length: 19 residues. The chain's CDR3 is CASSPDGGYRAITPDTQYF. The CDR3 nucleotides read TGCGCCAGCAGCCCAGACGGCGGGTATAGGGCCATTACCCCAGATACGCAGTATTTT.

This clonotype was seen a few times. DNA of the CDR3: TGTGCCAGCAGCTTACAGGGAGTAAATGAGCAGTTCTTC. This translates into CASSLQGVNEQFF. This chain connects TRBV11-2 to TRBJ2-1; either TRBD1 or TRBD2 may supply D (5 bases each). Trimming cost V 2 bases and J 7 bases, with 9 bases left between them. CDR1 is SGHAT and CDR2 is FQNNGV in the germline V gene. This CDR3 region has 13 residues. The complete variable domain, with remaining parts taken from reference TRBV11-2 and TRBJ2-1, reads EAGVAQSPRYKIIEKRQSVAFWCNPISGHATLYWYQQILGQGPKLLIQFQNNGVVDDSQLPKDRFSAERLKGVDSTLKIQPAKLEDSAVYLCASSLQGVNEQFFGPGTRLTVL.

V usage is TRBV11-2 and J usage is TRBJ2-7, with 8 bases lining up with TRBD1. The CDR3 spans 14 residues. Germline CDR1 is SGHAT and CDR2 is FQNNGV. J lost 7 bases, V lost 1 base, and 6 bases had no gene match. The CDR3 DNA is TGTGCCAGCAGCTTAGGGCAGGGGGCCGGGGAGCAGTACGTC. Translation gives CASSLGQGAGEQYV.

This clonotype was observed a handful of times. DNA for the CDR3: TGTGCCAGCAGTTTGATGGGCATCCTTAACTATGGCTACACCTTC. It codes for CASSLMGILNYGYTF. V and J are TRBV12-3 or TRBV12-4 and TRBJ1-2; no firm D call. CDR3 length: 15 amino acids. V gave up 3 bases and J gave up 1 base, with 12 bases separating them.

This sequence joins TRBV11-2 and TRBJ1-1, with D uncertain. Trimming stripped 2 bases from V and 5 bases from J, with 9 bases between. CDR1 and CDR2 (germline): SGHAT, FQNNGV. This CDR3 is 13 amino acids long. The CDR3 DNA sequence: TGTGCCAGCAGCTTACCAGCAGGAACTGAAGCTTTCTTT. Residues: CASSLPAGTEAFF.

This CDR3 reads CASSSPSFGSSYNSPLHF. The DNA of the CDR3 is TGTGCCAGCAGCTCACCGAGTTTTGGGAGCTCCTATAATTCACCCCTCCACTTT. The chain has TRBV12-3 or TRBV12-4 and TRBJ1-6, with D hard to call. The V end lost 6 bases, the J end lost 0 bases, and 18 bases lay between the germline ends. The CDR3 runs to 18 residues.

This rearrangement joins TRBV20-1 to TRBJ2-7; tentative D call: TRBD2 (6 bases). V shed 4 bases and J shed 0 bases, with 19 bases lying between them. Germline V lookup: CDR1 DFQATT, CDR2 SNEGSKA (reference sequence). The CDR3 loop spans 16 amino acids. CDR3 in amino acids: CSAMPWDFRSSYEQYF. DNA of the CDR3: TGCAGTGCTATGCCCTGGGACTTCAGGAGCTCCTACGAGCAGTACTTC.

The table lists this clonotype with many counts. This chain joins TRBV20-1 and TRBJ2-5; D may be TRBD2 (6 bases). The V end was cut by 8 bases, the J end by 5 bases, with 12 bases between. The CDR3 is 11 amino acids. CDR1 and CDR2 from the germline V gene are DFQATT and SNEGSKA (reference sequence). CDR3 DNA: TGCAGTAGTGGGGGAGGCGAGACCCAGTACTTC. Protein: CSSGGGETQYF.

The V call is TRBV20-1, the J call TRBJ2-3; 8 nucleotides match TRBD2. The CDR3 sequence is 16 residues long. CDR1 is DFQATT, CDR2 SNEGSKA, per germline (reference sequence). The trim removed 4 bases at V and 2 bases at J, leaving 11 bases unmatched. CDR3 region: CSATSGRVVPTDTQYF. DNA of the CDR3: TGCAGTGCTACTAGCGGGCGGGTGGTCCCCACAGATACGCAGTATTTT.

CDR3: CASSNRGKLFF. CDR3 coding DNA: TGTGCCAGCAGTAACAGGGGAAAACTGTTTTTT. The chain couples TRBV27 to TRBJ1-4; 7 nucleotides match TRBD1. CDR1 is MNHEY, CDR2 SMNVEV, per germline (reference sequence). This CDR3 contains 11 residues. The junction had 1 base not matched to a gene; V was cut back by 5 bases and J by 10 bases.

This clonotype was found a few times. This chain uses TRBV12-3 or TRBV12-4 with TRBJ1-6, with D possibly TRBD1 on 5 matching bases. V was trimmed by 8 bases and J by 9 bases, leaving 11 bases between them. This CDR3 region has 12 residues. DNA for the CDR3: TGTGCCAGCGGGGAAGGGGTTTCACCCCTCCACTTT. Its protein is CASGEGVSPLHF.

This sequence joins TRBV24-1 and TRBJ1-5; TRBD1 is a possible D gene (5 bases). This CDR3 is built from 15 residues. Trimming removed 4 bases from V and 0 bases from J, with 9 bases in between. Looked up from germline, CDR1 is KGHDR and CDR2 is SFDVKD. The CDR3 DNA follows: TGTGCCACCAGTGAAGAGGGGCATAGCAATCAGCCCCAGCATTTT. Translated, it gives CATSEEGHSNQPQHF.

The rearrangement uses TRBV15 and TRBJ2-7, with D perhaps TRBD2 (6 bases). CDR1 is LNHNV, CDR2 YYDKDF, per germline (reference sequence). The CDR3 has 16 amino acids. With 1 base removed from V and 4 bases from J, the gap between germline ends came to 17 bases. CDR3 loop: CATSRGLREEAYEQYV. The CDR3 DNA follows: TGTGCCACCAGCAGAGGCCTTAGGGAGGAAGCATACGAGCAGTACGTC.

Ten or more counts support this clonotype. V usage is TRBV11-1 and J usage is TRBJ2-5, with 10 bases aligning to TRBD1. V shed 5 bases, J shed 3 bases, and the junction held 3 bases outside the gene matches. Germline V gene data show CDR1 as SGHAT and CDR2 as FQDESV (reference sequence). The CDR3 has 14 residues. In DNA form, the CDR3 reads TGTGCCAGCAGCCCGGGACAGGGGAAAGAGACCCAGTACTTC. It translates to CASSPGQGKETQYF. The complete variable domain, with remaining parts taken from reference TRBV11-1 and TRBJ2-5, reads EAEVAQSPRYKITEKSQAVAFWCDPISGHATLYWYRQILGQGPELLVQFQDESVVDDSQLPKDRFSAERLKGVDSTLKIQPAELGDSAMYLCASSPGQGKETQYFGPGTRLLVL.

The sample holds many counts of this clonotype. The chain combines TRBV6-5 with TRBJ2-6; no firm D call. Trimming cost V 7 bases and J 2 bases, with 9 bases left between them. Per the germline V gene, CDR1 is MNHEY and CDR2 is SVGAGI. The CDR3 length is 14 residues. The DNA of the CDR3 is TGTGCCAGCAAAGCACGGGCTGGGGCCAACGTCCTGACTTTC. It encodes CASKARAGANVLTF.

The rearrangement uses TRBV12-3 or TRBV12-4 and TRBJ2-5, with D possibly being TRBD1 or TRBD2 (6 bases each). The CDR3 length is 15 residues. The V gene lost 1 base and the J gene lost 5 bases, with 14 bases spanning the gap. CDR3 sequence (DNA): TGTGCCAGCAGTTTAGGGCCGGGGGCTAGGGAGACCCAGTACTTC. Its protein product is CASSLGPGARETQYF.

The genes are TRBV6-5 and TRBJ2-7, with 7 bases lining up with TRBD1. Germline values: CDR1 MNHEY, CDR2 SVGAGI. This CDR3 has 15 residues. V trimming: 4 bases; J trimming: 2 bases; junction bases outside the gene matches: 8. The DNA for the CDR3 is TGTGCCAGCAGTTCCCGGGACAGTGGGGCCTACGAGCAGTACTTC. This translates into CASSSRDSGAYEQYF.

V is TRBV15 and J is TRBJ1-2, with TRBD1 matching 7 bases. V shed 5 bases, J shed 5 bases, and the junction held 11 bases outside the gene matches. Germline V gene sequence: CDR1 LNHNV, CDR2 YYDKDF (reference sequence). The CDR3 is made up of 15 amino acids. The CDR3 spells CATSYPSGTAYGYTF. The CDR3, as DNA: TGTGCCACCAGCTACCCCTCCGGGACAGCATATGGCTACACCTTC.

The chain links TRBV15 to TRBJ2-7, with TRBD1 matching 9 bases. The CDR3 extends over 15 amino acids. CDR1 and CDR2 (germline): LNHNV, YYDKDF (reference sequence). V lost 4 bases, J lost 7 bases, and 11 bases stayed unmatched. This chain's CDR3 is CATSTGTGSRREQYV. For the CDR3, the DNA is TGTGCCACCAGCACCGGGACAGGGTCAAGGAGGGAGCAGTACGTC.